This TCR beta chain is from a study of control samples from healthy donors and cancer patients. The CDR3 totals 13 residues. V shed 6 bases and J 7 bases; nucleotides not matched to a gene: 8. CDR1 is MNHEY, CDR2 SVGAGI, per germline. TCRdb's copy holds only in-frame clones and misses some; the assay was immunoSEQ multiplex PCR. The sample includes roughly 120,000 clones, 90% seen only once; the top ten take about 4.2%. Specimen: blood. The chain is built from TRBV6-5 and TRBJ2-7; 8 bases agree with TRBD1. This receptor was obtained from a human donor in good health. The donor label of this sample is uncertain. In nucleotides, the CDR3 is TGTGCCAGCAGGAGGACAGGGACGGGTGAGCAGTACGTC. Translated: CASRRTGTGEQYV.